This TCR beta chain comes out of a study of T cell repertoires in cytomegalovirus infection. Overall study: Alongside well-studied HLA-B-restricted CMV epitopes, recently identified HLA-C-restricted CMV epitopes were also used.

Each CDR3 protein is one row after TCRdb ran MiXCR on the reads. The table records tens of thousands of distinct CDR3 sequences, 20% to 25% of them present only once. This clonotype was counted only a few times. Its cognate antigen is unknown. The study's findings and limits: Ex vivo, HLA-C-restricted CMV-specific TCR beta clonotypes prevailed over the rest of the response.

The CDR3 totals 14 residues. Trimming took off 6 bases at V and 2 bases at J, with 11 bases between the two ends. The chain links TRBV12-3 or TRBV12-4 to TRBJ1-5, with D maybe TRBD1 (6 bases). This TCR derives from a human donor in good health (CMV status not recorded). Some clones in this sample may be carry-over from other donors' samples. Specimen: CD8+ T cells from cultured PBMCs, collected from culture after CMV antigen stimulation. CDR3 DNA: TGTGCCAGCAGGTACAGGGAGCGCAATCAGCCCCAGCATTTT. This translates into CASRYRERNQPQHF.